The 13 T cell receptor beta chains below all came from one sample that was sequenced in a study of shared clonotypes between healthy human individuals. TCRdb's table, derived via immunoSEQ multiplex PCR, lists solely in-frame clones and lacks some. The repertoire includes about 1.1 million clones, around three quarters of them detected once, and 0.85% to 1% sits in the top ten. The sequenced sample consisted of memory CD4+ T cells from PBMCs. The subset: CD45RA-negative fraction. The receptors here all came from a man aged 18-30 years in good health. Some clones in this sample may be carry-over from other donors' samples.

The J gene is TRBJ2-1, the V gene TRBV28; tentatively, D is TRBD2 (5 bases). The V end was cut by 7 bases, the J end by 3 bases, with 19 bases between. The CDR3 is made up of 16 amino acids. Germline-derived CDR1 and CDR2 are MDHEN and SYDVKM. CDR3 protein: CASTLGNSVFYNEQFF. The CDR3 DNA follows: TGTGCCAGCACTTTGGGGAATAGCGTGTTCTACAATGAGCAGTTCTTC.

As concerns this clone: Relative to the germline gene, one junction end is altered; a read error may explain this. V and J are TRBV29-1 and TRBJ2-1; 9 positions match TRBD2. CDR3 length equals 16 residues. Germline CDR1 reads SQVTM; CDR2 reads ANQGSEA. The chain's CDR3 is CSAEGERGRAMDEQFF. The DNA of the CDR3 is TGCAGCGCTGAAGGGGAGCGCGGGAGGGCCATGGATGAGCAGTTCTTC.

The CDR3 loop is CAIRIGRQGYRDYGYTF. The DNA of the CDR3 is TGTGCCATCAGAATCGGAAGACAGGGCTACAGAGACTATGGCTACACCTTC. The chain joins TRBV10-3 to TRBJ1-2; 7 nucleotides align to TRBD1. The germline V gene encodes CDR1 ENHRY and CDR2 SYGVKD. This CDR3 spans 17 amino acids. Germline trimming cut 6 bases from V and 3 bases from J; bases unmatched to any gene: 16.

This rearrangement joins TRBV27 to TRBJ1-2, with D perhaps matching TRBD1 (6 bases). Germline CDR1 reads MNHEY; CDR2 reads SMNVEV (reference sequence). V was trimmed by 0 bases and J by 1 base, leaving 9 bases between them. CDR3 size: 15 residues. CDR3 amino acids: CASSLSGAINYGYTF. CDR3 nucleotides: TGTGCCAGCAGTTTATCGGGGGCCATTAACTATGGCTACACCTTC.

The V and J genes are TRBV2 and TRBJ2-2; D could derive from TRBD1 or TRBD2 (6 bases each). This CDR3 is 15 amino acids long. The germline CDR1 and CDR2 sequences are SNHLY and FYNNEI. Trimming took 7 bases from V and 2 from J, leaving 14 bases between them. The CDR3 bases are TGTGCCAGCATGGGGGGCCCCGGTAACACCGGGGAGCTGTTTTTT. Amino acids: CASMGGPGNTGELFF.

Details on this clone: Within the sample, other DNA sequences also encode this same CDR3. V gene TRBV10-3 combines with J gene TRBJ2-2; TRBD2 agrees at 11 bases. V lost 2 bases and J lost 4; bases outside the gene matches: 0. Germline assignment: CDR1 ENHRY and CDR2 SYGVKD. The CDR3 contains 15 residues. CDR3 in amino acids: CAISELAGGTGELFF. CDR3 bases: TGTGCCATCAGTGAGCTAGCGGGAGGCACCGGGGAGCTGTTTTTT.

The CDR3 spells CASSLGWGSGTDTQYF. The CDR3, as DNA: TGTGCCAGCAGCTTAGGGTGGGGAAGTGGCACAGATACGCAGTATTTT. The chain links TRBV7-8 to TRBJ2-3; no reliable D call. CDR3 length: 16 amino acids. Germline V lookup: CDR1 SGHVS, CDR2 FQNEAQ. The ends were cut back, 1 base at V and 1 base at J, with 12 bases in the middle.

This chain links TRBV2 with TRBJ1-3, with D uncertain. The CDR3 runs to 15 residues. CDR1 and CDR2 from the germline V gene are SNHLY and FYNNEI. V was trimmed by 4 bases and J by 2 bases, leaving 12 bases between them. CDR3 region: CASSVGRTPGNTIYF. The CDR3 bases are TGTGCCAGCAGTGTGGGCAGGACCCCTGGAAACACCATATATTTT.

CDR3 region: CASSFVRAPLNGYTF. CDR3 nucleotide sequence: TGTGCCAGCAGCTTTGTCAGGGCCCCACTGAATGGCTACACCTTC. The rearrangement links TRBV11-2 to TRBJ1-2, with D maybe TRBD1 (5 bases). Germline-derived CDR1 and CDR2 are SGHAT and FQNNGV. Trimming cost V 3 bases and J 6 bases, with 17 bases left between them. The CDR3 length is 15 residues. Drawing the rest from reference TRBV11-2 and TRBJ1-2, the complete variable domain is EAGVAQSPRYKIIEKRQSVAFWCNPISGHATLYWYQQILGQGPKLLIQFQNNGVVDDSQLPKDRFSAERLKGVDSTLKIQPAKLEDSAVYLCASSFVRAPLNGYTFGSGTRLTVV.

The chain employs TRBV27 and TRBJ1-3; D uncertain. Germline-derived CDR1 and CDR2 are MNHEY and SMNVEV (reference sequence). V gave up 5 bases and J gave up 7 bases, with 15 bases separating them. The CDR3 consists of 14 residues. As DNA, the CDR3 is TGTGCCAGCAGTCCATTGAGGGCGGCTAACACCATATATTTT. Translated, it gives CASSPLRAANTIYF.

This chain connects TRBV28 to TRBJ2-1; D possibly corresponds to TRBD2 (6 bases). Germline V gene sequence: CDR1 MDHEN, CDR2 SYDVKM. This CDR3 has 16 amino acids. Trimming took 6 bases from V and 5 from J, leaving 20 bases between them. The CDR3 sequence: CASSATGAPRDNEQFF. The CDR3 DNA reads TGTGCCAGCAGCGCGACGGGAGCCCCCAGGGACAATGAGCAGTTCTTC.

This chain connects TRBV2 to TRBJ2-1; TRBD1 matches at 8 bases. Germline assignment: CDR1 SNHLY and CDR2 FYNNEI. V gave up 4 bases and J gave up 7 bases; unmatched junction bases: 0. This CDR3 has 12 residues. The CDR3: CASSGTGNEQFF. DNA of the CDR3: TGTGCCAGCAGTGGGACAGGGAATGAGCAGTTCTTC.

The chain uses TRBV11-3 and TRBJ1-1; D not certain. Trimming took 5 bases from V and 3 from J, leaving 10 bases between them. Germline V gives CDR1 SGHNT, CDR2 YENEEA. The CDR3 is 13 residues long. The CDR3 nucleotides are TGTGCCAGCAGCACCCGCTGGGACACTGAAGCTTTCTTT. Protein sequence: CASSTRWDTEAFF.